These T cell receptor beta chains were read from a single sample in a study of blood T cell repertoires in COVID-19. Sequencing was performed with immunoSEQ multiplex PCR; in TCRdb, only in-frame clones are kept and a portion is missing. The repertoire holds approximately 250,000 clones, with 88% as singletons. Sequencing was performed on PBMCs or T cells enriched from blood (not recorded which). The receptors stem from a woman younger than 45 who had recovered from COVID-19. The CDR3 runs from the conserved cysteine through the conserved F or W. D genes are given only for firm matches. Size is omitted from some rows. Given values are once, few, many or a class for expanded clones.

abundance	v_gene	d_gene	len	j_gene	CDR3nt	CDR3aa
few	TRBV7-8	NA	13	TRBJ2-7	TGTGCCAGCTCTCTTCTGGGGAGCCACGAGCAGTACTTC	CASSLLGSHEQYF
NA	TRBV29-1	NA	14	TRBJ2-7	TGCAGCGTTTCCGGTTCGGGGAGCTCCTACGAGCAGTACTTC	CSVSGSGSSYEQYF
NA	TRBV7-2	NA	16	TRBJ2-5	TGTGCCAGCAGCTTACAAGGGGGGGGGCTGGGAGAGACCCAGTACTTC	CASSLQGGGLGETQYF
NA	TRBV28	NA	14	TRBJ1-1	TGTGCCAGCAGGCCTCCCAGGGTGAACACTGAAGCTTTCTTT	CASRPPRVNTEAFF
NA	TRBV11-1	TRBD1	14	TRBJ2-1	TGTGCCAGCAGCCGCCGGGACAGGGTTAATGAGCAGTTCTTC	CASSRRDRVNEQFF
NA	TRBV18	NA	13	TRBJ2-7	TGTGCCAGCTCACCACCGGGACTTTACGAGCAGTACTTC	CASSPPGLYEQYF
NA	TRBV2	NA	14	TRBJ2-7	TGTGCCAGCAGTGAAAGACTAGGACTCGACGAGCAGTACTTC	CASSERLGLDEQYF
once	TRBV28	NA	14	TRBJ2-7	TGTGCCAGCAGTTGGGTTCGGGGTTCCTACGAGCAGTACTTC	CASSWVRGSYEQYF
NA	TRBV4-3	TRBD2	15	TRBJ2-7	TGCGCCAGCAGCCAAGAGACTAGCGGGGGTAGCGAGCAGTACTTC	CASSQETSGGSEQYF
NA	TRBV10-3	NA	12	TRBJ1-4	TGTGCCAACTCTGCAACTAATGAAAAACTGTTTTTT	CANSATNEKLFF
NA	TRBV11-3	NA	13	TRBJ1-4	TGTGCCAGCAGCCCCGATACAGATGAAAAACTGTTTTTT	CASSPDTDEKLFF
few	TRBV27	NA	13	TRBJ2-7	TGTGCCAGCATGAAGCAGGGGGGCAACGAGCAGTACTTC	CASMKQGGNEQYF
NA	TRBV5-6	TRBD1	16	TRBJ2-7	TGTGCCAGCAGCTTGGACTATAGACAGGGAAAGTTCGAGCAGTACTTC	CASSLDYRQGKFEQYF
NA	TRBV2	TRBD1	17	TRBJ2-6	TGTGCCATCCTCAAATCGGGACAGTCCTCTGGGGCCAACGTCCTGACTTTC	CAILKSGQSSGANVLTF
NA	TRBV18	TRBD2	16	TRBJ2-7	TGTGCCAGCTCACCAACGGTGGGACTACGGGACTACGAGCAGTACTTC	CASSPTVGLRDYEQYF
NA	TRBV9	NA	16	TRBJ2-1	TGTGCCAGCAGCGTATTGGGGCGGGAATCCTACAATGAGCAGTTCTTC	CASSVLGRESYNEQFF
NA	TRBV6-2/TRBV6-3	TRBD1	14	TRBJ2-7	TGTGCCAGCAGTCCGACAGGGAACTCCTACGAGCAGTACTTC	CASSPTGNSYEQYF
few	TRBV7-2	NA	15	TRBJ1-2	TGTGCCAGCAGCCCCGCAATAGCCAGCCGCTATGGCTACACCTTC	CASSPAIASRYGYTF
NA	TRBV10-3	NA	13	TRBJ2-3	TGTGCCATCATCTCCCGTGATAGCGGAACCAAGTATTTT	CAIISRDSGTKYF
few	TRBV7-9	TRBD2	15	TRBJ2-5	TGTGCCAGCAGCCGGATGCCTAGCGGGAGTGAGACCCAGTACTTC	CASSRMPSGSETQYF
once	TRBV12-3/TRBV12-4	NA	12	TRBJ1-2	TGTGCCAGCGGCCGGGGGAACTATGGCTACACCTTC	CASGRGNYGYTF
few	TRBV28	TRBD1	18	TRBJ1-5	TGTGCCAGCAGCCCCAATAGATGGGGGACAGATAGCAATCAGCCCCAGCATTTT	CASSPNRWGTDSNQPQHF
NA	TRBV30	TRBD1	11	TRBJ1-1	TGTGCCGAGGGACAGGGAACTGAAGCTTTCTTT	CAEGQGTEAFF
NA	TRBV3-1/TRBV3-2	TRBD1	14	TRBJ1-4	TGTGCCAGCAGCCGACAGGGATGGGATGAAAAACTGTTTTTT	CASSRQGWDEKLFF
NA	TRBV3-1/TRBV3-2	NA	12	TRBJ1-2	TGTGCCAGCAGCCCCCCCGGGTATGGCTACACCTTC	CASSPPGYGYTF
NA	TRBV19	NA	14	TRBJ1-4	TGTGCCAGTAGAACGACGAAGCGGGGTGAAAAACTGTTTTTT	CASRTTKRGEKLFF
NA	TRBV5-8	NA	17	TRBJ1-3	TGTGCCAGCAGCTTGGACGGAGGGAGGTTCTCTGGAAACACCATATATTTT	CASSLDGGRFSGNTIYF
NA	TRBV6-6	NA	17	TRBJ1-1	TGTGCCAGCAGTCCCTTCAGTGGCGGGGAAAGACGCACTGAAGCTTTCTTT	CASSPFSGGERRTEAFF
NA	TRBV4-1	NA	18	TRBJ2-1	TGCGCCAGCAGCCAAGATTCTTTCGTCCCGAGTCTGGACAATGAGCAGTTCTTC	CASSQDSFVPSLDNEQFF
NA	TRBV18	NA	15	TRBJ2-5	TGTGCCAGCTCACCTTCCCAGGGGATGAGAAGGACCCAGTACTTC	CASSPSQGMRRTQYF
once	TRBV2	NA	13	TRBJ1-2	TGTGCCAGCAGTCCAACCGATCTCAGTGGCTACACCTTC	CASSPTDLSGYTF
NA	TRBV21-1	NA	13	TRBJ1-1	TGTGCCAGCAGCAAGACAGGGGACACTGAAGCTTTCTTT	CASSKTGDTEAFF
few	TRBV27	NA	17	TRBJ1-1	TGTGCCAGCAGTTTCGATTTTCGCACAGGCACGAACACTGAAGCTTTCTTT	CASSFDFRTGTNTEAFF
NA	TRBV6-1	NA	17	TRBJ2-3	TGTGCCAGCAGTGAAGCCCCGATGAGGAGGTCCACAGATACGCAGTATTTT	CASSEAPMRRSTDTQYF
NA	TRBV3-1/TRBV3-2	TRBD1	16	TRBJ1-3	TGTGCCAGCAGCACGGGACAGGCACCCTCTGGAAACACCATATATTTT	CASSTGQAPSGNTIYF
NA	TRBV27	NA	15	TRBJ1-4	TGTGCCAGCAGGTTCGTCAGGGGCCAGAATGAAAAACTGTTTTTT	CASRFVRGQNEKLFF
NA	TRBV19	NA	14	TRBJ2-2	TGTGCCAGTAGTCTGGGACTCAACACCGGGGAGCTGTTTTTT	CASSLGLNTGELFF
NA	TRBV5-6	NA	14	TRBJ2-3	TGTGCCAGCAGCGCCGGACAGGAGGGAGATACGCAGTATTTT	CASSAGQEGDTQYF
NA	TRBV14	TRBD2	15	TRBJ2-1	TGTGCCAGCAGCCAAGATCGCGAGCGGGGCAATGAGCAGTTCTTC	CASSQDRERGNEQFF
NA	TRBV9	NA	14	TRBJ1-2	TGTGCCAGCAGCGTAGACGTCAGTTCCTATGGCTACACCTTC	CASSVDVSSYGYTF
NA	TRBV7-7	NA	13	TRBJ1-1	TGTGCTAGCAGCTTAGACAGGTACACTGAAGCTTTCTTT	CASSLDRYTEAFF
NA	TRBV19	NA	16	TRBJ1-2	TGTGCCAGTAGTATTAGTAGAAGAATCACTAACTATGGCTACACCTTC	CASSISRRITNYGYTF
NA	TRBV30	NA	14	TRBJ1-1	TGTGCCTGGAGATCGGGGAGTCGGTACACTGAAGCTTTCTTT	CAWRSGSRYTEAFF
NA	TRBV6-2/TRBV6-3	NA	11	TRBJ1-1	TGTGCCAGCAGCCTCGGTGGTCAAGCTTTCTTT	CASSLGGQAFF
NA	TRBV4-2	TRBD2	15	TRBJ2-7	TGTGCCAGCAGCCATCGAGCGGGAGAGATTCACGAGCAGTACTTC	CASSHRAGEIHEQYF
NA	TRBV5-1	TRBD1	18	TRBJ1-1	TGCGCCAGCAGCTTGGGACCGGGACAGGGGCCCACGCGGGCTGAAGCTTTCTTT	CASSLGPGQGPTRAEAFF
NA	TRBV18	NA	15	TRBJ1-1	TGTGCCAGCTCACTGGGCGGGGGAGGTCTGACTGAAGCTTTCTTT	CASSLGGGGLTEAFF
NA	TRBV11-2	TRBD1	15	TRBJ1-2	TGTGCCAGCAGCTTCGGGACAGGGTGGTCCGCCGTCTACACCTTC	CASSFGTGWSAVYTF